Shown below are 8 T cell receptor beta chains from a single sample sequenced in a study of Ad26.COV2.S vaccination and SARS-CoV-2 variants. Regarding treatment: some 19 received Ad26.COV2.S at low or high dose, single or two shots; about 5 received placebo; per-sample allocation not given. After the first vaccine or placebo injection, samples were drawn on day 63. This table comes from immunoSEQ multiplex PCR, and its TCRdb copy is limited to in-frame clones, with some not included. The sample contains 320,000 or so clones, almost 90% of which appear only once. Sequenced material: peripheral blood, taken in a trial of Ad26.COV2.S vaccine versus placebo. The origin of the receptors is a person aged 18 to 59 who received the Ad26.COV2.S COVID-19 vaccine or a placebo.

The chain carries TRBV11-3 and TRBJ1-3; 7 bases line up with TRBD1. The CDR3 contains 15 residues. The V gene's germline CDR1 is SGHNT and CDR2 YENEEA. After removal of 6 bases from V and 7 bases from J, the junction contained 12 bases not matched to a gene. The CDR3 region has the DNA TGTGCCAGCAGTTCTCCGGACAGGTTAGGCAACACCATATATTTT. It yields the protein CASSSPDRLGNTIYF.

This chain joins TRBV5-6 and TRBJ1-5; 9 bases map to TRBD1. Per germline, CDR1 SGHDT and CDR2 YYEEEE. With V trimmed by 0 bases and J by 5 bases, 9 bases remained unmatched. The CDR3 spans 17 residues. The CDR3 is CASSLGWDRDSHQPQHF. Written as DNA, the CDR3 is TGTGCCAGCAGCTTGGGTTGGGACAGGGATTCTCATCAGCCCCAGCATTTT.

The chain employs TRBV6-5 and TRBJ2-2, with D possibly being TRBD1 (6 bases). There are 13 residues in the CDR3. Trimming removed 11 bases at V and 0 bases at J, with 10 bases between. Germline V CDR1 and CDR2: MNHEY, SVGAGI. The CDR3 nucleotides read TGTGCCGGACAGCACGCGAACACCGGGGAGCTGTTTTTT. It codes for CAGQHANTGELFF.

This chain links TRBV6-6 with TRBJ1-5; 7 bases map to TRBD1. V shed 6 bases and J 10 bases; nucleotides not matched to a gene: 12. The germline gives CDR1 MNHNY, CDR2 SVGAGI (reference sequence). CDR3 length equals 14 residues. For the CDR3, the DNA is TGTGCCAGCAGCCTAAACAGGGGCCAAGGTCCCCAGCATTTT. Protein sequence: CASSLNRGQGPQHF.

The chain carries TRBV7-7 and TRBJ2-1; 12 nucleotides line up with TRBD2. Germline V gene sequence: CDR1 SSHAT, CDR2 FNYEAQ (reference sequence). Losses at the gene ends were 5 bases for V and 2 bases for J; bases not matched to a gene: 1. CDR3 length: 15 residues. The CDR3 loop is CASSRLAGAYNEQFF. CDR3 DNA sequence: TGTGCCAGCAGCCGACTAGCGGGGGCCTACAATGAGCAGTTCTTC. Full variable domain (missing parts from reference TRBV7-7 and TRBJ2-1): GAGVSQSPRYKVTKRGQDVTLRCDPISSHATLYWYQQALGQGPEFLTYFNYEAQPDKSGLPSDRFSAERPEGSISTLTIQRTEQRDSAMYRCASSRLAGAYNEQFFGPGTRLTVL.

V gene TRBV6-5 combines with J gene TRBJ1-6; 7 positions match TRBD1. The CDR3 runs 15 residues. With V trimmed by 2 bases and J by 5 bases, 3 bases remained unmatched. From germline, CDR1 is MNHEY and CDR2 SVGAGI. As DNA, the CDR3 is TGTGCCAGCAGTTACGGGACAGAAAATAATTCACCCCTCCACTTT. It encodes CASSYGTENNSPLHF.

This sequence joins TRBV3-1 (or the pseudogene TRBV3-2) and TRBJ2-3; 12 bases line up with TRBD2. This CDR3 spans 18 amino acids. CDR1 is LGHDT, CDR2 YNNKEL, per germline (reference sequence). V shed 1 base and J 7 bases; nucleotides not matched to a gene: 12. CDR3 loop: CASSQVTPLAGGPYTQYF. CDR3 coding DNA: TGTGCCAGCAGCCAAGTGACCCCTCTAGCGGGGGGGCCTTATACGCAGTATTTT.

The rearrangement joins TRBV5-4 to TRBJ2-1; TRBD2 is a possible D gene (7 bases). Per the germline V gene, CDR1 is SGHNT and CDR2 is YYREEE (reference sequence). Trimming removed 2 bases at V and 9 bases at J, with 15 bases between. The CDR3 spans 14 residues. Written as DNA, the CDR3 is TGTGCCAGCAGCTTACGGGGGGCAGAGGGTGAGCAGTTCTTC. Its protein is CASSLRGAEGEQFF.